These 6 T cell receptor beta chains were sequenced from one sample in a study of identical twins. TCRdb reprocessed the 5' RACE reads with MiXCR, giving one entry per CDR3 protein. The sample comprises about 890,000 distinct CDR3 sequences, 9% to 15% of which are singletons, and 1.5% to 2% rests with the top ten. This sample was also put to use in a study of yellow fever vaccine responses in identical twins.

Sequenced material: PBMCs. These receptors all stem from a woman under 30 in good health.

This clonotype appeared many times. This chain links TRBV7-9 with TRBJ1-5; D may be TRBD1 (5 bases). The CDR3 loop spans 13 amino acids. The V gene's germline CDR1 is SEHNR and CDR2 FQNEAQ (reference sequence). V was pared by 5 bases and J by 5 bases, with 10 bases between. In DNA form, the CDR3 reads TGTGCCAGCAGCAGGGGCGTAGATCAGCCCCAGCATTTT. This encodes CASSRGVDQPQHF.

The table lists this clonotype with many counts. The V gene is TRBV12-3 or TRBV12-4, the J gene TRBJ2-2; unclear D gene. This CDR3 is built from 14 residues. V was pared by 6 bases and J by 4 bases, with 12 bases between. The CDR3 is CASSPPWVTGELFF. The CDR3 DNA reads as TGTGCCAGCAGCCCGCCTTGGGTCACCGGGGAGCTGTTTTTT.

This chain joins TRBV15 and TRBJ2-6; 7 bases agree with TRBD1. J lost 4 bases, V lost 4 bases, and 13 bases had no gene match. Germline V gives CDR1 LNHNV, CDR2 YYDKDF (reference sequence). This CDR3 spans 18 amino acids. The CDR3 is CATSKTGTVTSGANVLTF. The DNA of the CDR3 is TGTGCCACCAGCAAGACCGGGACAGTAACCTCCGGGGCCAACGTCCTGACTTTC.

The chain is built from TRBV29-1 and TRBJ2-2; D is tentatively TRBD1 or TRBD2 (6 bases each). V gave up 5 bases and J gave up 6 bases, with 10 bases separating them. CDR1 SQVTM and CDR2 ANQGSEA come from the germline V gene. There are 12 residues in the CDR3. The CDR3 DNA reads as TGCAGCGTTCCGGGGGCTCCCGGGGAGCTGTTTTTT. Protein: CSVPGAPGELFF.

With respect to this clonotype: A read error is possible here, since a much larger clone lies one base away. The J gene is TRBJ2-7, the V gene TRBV12-3 or TRBV12-4; either TRBD1 or TRBD2 may fit D (5 bases each). The CDR3 length is 12 residues. The CDR3 DNA sequence: TGTGCCAGCAGTTGGGGGTCGTACGAGCAGAACTTC. Protein sequence: CASSWGSYEQNF.

There are many counts of this clonotype. CDR3 sequence: CASTSPTYEQYV. The CDR3, as DNA: TGTGCCAGCACGAGTCCCACCTACGAGCAGTACGTC. This chain links TRBV6-5 with TRBJ2-7; D call uncertain. With 7 bases removed from V and 2 bases from J, the gap between germline ends came to 9 bases. CDR3 length: 12 residues. Germline loops: CDR1 MNHEY, CDR2 SVGAGI.